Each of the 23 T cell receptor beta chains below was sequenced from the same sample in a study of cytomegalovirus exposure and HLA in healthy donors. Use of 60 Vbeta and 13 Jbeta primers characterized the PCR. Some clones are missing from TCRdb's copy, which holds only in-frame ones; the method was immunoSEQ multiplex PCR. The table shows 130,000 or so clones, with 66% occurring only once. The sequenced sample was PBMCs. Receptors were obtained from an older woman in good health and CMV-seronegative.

This chain's CDR3 is CASSLGLAYGPGELFF. The CDR3 DNA reads TGTGCCAGCAGCTTGGGCCTAGCTTACGGTCCCGGGGAGCTGTTTTTT. The rearrangement links TRBV11-2 to TRBJ2-2; D may be TRBD2 (5 bases). The germline V gene has CDR1 SGHAT and CDR2 FQNNGV. The CDR3 loop spans 16 amino acids. Trimming took 3 bases from V and 6 from J, leaving 17 bases between them.

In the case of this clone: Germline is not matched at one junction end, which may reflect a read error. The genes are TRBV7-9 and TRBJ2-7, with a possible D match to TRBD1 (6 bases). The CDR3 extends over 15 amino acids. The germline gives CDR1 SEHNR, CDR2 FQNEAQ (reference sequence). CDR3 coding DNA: TGTTCCAGCAGCTTGGGTCAGGGGATTTCCTACGAGCAGTACTTC. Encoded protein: CSSSLGQGISYEQYF. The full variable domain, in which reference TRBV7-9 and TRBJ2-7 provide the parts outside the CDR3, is DTGVSQNPRHKITKRGQNVTFRCDPISEHNRLYWYRQTLGQGPEFLTYFQNEAQLEKSRLLSDRFSAERPKGSFSTLEIQRTEQGDSAMYLCSSSLGQGISYEQYFGPGTRLTVT.

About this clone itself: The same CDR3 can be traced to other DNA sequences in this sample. The CDR3 DNA is TGTGCCAGCAGAATGAGGGGGGGCGCGGGAGGAAACACCATATATTTT. Its translation: CASRMRGGAGGNTIYF. This chain connects TRBV6-9 to TRBJ1-3, with D tentatively TRBD1 (6 bases). This CDR3 is built from 16 residues. CDR1 is MNHGY, CDR2 SVAAGI, per germline. V was cut by 6 bases and J by 4 bases, with 19 bases left in between.

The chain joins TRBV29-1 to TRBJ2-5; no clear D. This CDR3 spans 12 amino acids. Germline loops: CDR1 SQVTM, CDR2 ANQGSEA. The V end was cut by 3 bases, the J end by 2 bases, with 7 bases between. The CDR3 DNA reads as TGCAGCGTTGAGGAGCAGCAAGAGACCCAGTACTTC. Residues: CSVEEQQETQYF. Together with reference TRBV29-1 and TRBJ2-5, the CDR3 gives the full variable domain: SAVISQKPSRDICQRGTSLTIQCQVDSQVTMMFWYRQQPGQSLTLIATANQGSEATYESGFVIDKFPISRPNLTFSTLTVSNMSPEDSSIYLCSVEEQQETQYFGPGTRLLVL.

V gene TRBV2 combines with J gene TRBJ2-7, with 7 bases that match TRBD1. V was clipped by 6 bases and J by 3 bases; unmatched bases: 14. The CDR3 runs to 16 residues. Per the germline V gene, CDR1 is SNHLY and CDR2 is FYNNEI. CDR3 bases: TGTGCCAGCAGACAAAGGACAGGCCAGTCCCTCTACGAGCAGTACTTC. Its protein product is CASRQRTGQSLYEQYF. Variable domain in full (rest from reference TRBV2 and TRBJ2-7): EPEVTQTPSHQVTQMGQEVILRCVPISNHLYFYWYRQILGQKVEFLVSFYNNEISEKSEIFDDQFSVERPDGSNFTLKIRSTKLEDSAMYFCASRQRTGQSLYEQYFGPGTRLTVT.

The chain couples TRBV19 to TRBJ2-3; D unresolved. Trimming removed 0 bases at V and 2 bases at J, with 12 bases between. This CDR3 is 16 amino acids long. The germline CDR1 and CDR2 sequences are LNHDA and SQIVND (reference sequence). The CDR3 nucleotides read TGTGCCAGTAGTATAGATCGCGGCAGAAACACAGATACGCAGTATTTT. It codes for CASSIDRGRNTDTQYF.

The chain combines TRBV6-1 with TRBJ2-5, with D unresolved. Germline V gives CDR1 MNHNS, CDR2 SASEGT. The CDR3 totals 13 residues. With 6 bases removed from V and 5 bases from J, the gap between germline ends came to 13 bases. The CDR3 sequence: CASSTFPLETQYF. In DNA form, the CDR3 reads TGTGCCAGCAGCACATTCCCCTTGGAGACCCAGTACTTC.

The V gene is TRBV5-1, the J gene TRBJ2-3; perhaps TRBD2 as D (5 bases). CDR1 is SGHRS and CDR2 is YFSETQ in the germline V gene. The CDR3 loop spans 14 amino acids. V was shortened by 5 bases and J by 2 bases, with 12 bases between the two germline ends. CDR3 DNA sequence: TGCGCCAGCAGTCGTAGAGGGATCACAGATACGCAGTATTTT. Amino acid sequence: CASSRRGITDTQYF.

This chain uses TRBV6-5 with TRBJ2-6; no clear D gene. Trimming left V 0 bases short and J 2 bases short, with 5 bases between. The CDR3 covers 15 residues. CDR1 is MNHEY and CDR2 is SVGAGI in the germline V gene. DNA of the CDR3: TGTGCCAGCAGTTACTCCAGGACTGGGGCCAACGTCCTGACTTTC. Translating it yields CASSYSRTGANVLTF.

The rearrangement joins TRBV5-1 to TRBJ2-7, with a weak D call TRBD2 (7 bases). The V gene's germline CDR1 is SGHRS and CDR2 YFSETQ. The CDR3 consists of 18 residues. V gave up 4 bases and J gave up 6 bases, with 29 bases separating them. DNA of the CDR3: TGCGCCAGCAGCAAATCGTCACAAGGGGGGGACTTCGCCCGCGAGCAGTACTTC. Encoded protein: CASSKSSQGGDFAREQYF.

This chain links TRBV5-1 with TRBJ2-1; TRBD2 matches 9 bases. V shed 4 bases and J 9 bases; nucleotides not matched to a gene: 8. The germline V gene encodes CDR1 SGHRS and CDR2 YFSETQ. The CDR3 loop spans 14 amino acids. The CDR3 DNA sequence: TGCGCCAGCAGCACCGGGACTAGCAACGGTGAGCAGTTCTTC. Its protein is CASSTGTSNGEQFF.

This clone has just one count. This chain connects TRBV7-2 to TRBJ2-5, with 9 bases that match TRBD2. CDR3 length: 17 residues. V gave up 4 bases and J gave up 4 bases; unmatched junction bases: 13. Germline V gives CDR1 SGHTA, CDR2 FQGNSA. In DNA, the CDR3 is TGTGCCAGCAGCTCGATCCGGGGCGGGGGGGTACTAGAGACCCAGTACTTC. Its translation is CASSSIRGGGVLETQYF.

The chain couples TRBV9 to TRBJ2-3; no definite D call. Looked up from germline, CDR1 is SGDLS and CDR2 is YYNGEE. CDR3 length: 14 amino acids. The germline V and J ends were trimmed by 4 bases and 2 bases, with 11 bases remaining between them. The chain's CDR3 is CASSIGGTTDTQYF. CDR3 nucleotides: TGTGCCAGCAGCATCGGCGGAACCACAGATACGCAGTATTTT. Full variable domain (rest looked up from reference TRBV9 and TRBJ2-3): DSGVTQTPKHLITATGQRVTLRCSPRSGDLSVYWYQQSLDQGLQFLIQYYNGEERAKGNILERFSAQQFPDLHSELNLSSLELGDSALYFCASSIGGTTDTQYFGPGTRLTVL.

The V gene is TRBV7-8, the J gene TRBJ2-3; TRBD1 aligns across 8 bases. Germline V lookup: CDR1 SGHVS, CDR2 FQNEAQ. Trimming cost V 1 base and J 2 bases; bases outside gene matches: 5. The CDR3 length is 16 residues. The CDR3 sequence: CASSLGRGQDTDTQYF. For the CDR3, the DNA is TGTGCCAGCAGCTTAGGACGGGGACAGGACACAGATACGCAGTATTTT.

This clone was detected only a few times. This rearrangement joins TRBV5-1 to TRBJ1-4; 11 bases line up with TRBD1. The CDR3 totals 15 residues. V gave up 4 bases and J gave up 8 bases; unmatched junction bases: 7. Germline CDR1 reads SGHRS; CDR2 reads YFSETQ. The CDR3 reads CASSEDRGLVEKLFF. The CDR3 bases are TGCGCCAGCAGCGAGGACAGGGGGCTTGTCGAAAAACTGTTTTTT.

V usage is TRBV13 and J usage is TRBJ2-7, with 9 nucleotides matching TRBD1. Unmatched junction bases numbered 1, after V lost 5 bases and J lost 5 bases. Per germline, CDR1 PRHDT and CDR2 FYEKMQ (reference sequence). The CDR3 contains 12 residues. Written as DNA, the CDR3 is TGTGCCAGCAGCGGGACAGGGAACGAGCAGTACTTC. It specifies CASSGTGNEQYF.

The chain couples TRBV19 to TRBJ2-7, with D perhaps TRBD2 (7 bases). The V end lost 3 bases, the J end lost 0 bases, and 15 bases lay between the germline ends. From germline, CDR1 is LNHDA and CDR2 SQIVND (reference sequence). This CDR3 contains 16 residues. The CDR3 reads CASSMRGGESSYEQYF. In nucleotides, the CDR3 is TGTGCCAGTAGTATGAGGGGGGGTGAGAGCTCCTACGAGCAGTACTTC.

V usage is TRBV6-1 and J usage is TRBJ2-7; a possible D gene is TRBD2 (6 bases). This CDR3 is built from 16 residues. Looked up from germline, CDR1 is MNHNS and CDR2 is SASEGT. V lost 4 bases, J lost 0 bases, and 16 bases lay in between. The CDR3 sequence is CASSASAQTSSYEQYF. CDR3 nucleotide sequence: TGTGCCAGCAGTGCTAGCGCGCAGACCTCCTCCTACGAGCAGTACTTC.

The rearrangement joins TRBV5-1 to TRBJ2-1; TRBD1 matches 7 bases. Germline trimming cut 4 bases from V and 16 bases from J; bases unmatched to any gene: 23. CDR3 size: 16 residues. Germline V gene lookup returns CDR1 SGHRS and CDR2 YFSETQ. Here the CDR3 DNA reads TGCGCCAGCAGCGCCCGACAGGGATCAGTAACGGGATTGGCTTTCTTC. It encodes CASSARQGSVTGLAFF.

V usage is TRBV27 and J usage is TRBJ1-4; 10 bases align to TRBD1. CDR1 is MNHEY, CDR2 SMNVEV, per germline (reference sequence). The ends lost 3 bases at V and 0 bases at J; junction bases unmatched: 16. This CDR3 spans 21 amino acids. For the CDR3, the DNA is TGTGCCAGCAGTTTCTCCATTGGGGGACAGGGGAGGGTTGCAACTAATGAAAAACTGTTTTTT. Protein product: CASSFSIGGQGRVATNEKLFF.

CDR3 residues: CASSPYRVPGSNQPQHF. DNA of the CDR3: TGTGCCAGCAGCCCATATAGGGTCCCAGGGAGCAATCAGCCCCAGCATTTT. The chain combines TRBV7-8 with TRBJ1-5; a weak D match, TRBD1 (5 bases). The CDR3 is made up of 17 amino acids. The V and J ends lost 5 bases and 1 base respectively, with 18 bases between them. Germline loops: CDR1 SGHVS, CDR2 FQNEAQ.

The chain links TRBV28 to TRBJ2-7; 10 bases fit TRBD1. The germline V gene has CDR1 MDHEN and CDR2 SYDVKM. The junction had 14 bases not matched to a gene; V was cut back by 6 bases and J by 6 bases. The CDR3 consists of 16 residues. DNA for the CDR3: TGTGCCAGCAGCAGCAGGACAGGGGGAGGTGTTGGCGAGCAGTACTTC. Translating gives CASSSRTGGGVGEQYF. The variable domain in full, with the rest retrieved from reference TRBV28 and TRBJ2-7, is DVKVTQSSRYLVKRTGEKVFLECVQDMDHENMFWYRQDPGLGLRLIYFSYDVKMKEKGDIPEGYSVSREKKERFSLILESASTNQTSMYLCASSSRTGGGVGEQYFGPGTRLTVT.

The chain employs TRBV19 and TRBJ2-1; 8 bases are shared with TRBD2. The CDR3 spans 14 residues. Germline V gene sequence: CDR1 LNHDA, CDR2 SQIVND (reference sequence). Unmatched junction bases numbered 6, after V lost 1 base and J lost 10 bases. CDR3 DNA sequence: TGTGCCAGTAGTATAGGTGGGACTAGGCGAGAGCAGTTCTTC. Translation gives CASSIGGTRREQFF.